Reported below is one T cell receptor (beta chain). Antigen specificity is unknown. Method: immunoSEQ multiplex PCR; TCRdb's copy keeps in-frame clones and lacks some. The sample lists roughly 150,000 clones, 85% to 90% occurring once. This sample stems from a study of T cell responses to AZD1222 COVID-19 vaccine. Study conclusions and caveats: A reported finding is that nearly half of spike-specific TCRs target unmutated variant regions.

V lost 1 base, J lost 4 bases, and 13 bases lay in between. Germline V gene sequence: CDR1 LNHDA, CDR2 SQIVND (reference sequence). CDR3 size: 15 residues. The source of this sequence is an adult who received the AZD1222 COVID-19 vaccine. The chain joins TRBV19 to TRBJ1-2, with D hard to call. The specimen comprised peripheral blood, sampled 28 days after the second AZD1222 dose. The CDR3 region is CASSIGGESFYGYTF. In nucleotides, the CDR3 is TGTGCCAGTAGTATAGGCGGCGAGTCTTTCTATGGCTACACCTTC.